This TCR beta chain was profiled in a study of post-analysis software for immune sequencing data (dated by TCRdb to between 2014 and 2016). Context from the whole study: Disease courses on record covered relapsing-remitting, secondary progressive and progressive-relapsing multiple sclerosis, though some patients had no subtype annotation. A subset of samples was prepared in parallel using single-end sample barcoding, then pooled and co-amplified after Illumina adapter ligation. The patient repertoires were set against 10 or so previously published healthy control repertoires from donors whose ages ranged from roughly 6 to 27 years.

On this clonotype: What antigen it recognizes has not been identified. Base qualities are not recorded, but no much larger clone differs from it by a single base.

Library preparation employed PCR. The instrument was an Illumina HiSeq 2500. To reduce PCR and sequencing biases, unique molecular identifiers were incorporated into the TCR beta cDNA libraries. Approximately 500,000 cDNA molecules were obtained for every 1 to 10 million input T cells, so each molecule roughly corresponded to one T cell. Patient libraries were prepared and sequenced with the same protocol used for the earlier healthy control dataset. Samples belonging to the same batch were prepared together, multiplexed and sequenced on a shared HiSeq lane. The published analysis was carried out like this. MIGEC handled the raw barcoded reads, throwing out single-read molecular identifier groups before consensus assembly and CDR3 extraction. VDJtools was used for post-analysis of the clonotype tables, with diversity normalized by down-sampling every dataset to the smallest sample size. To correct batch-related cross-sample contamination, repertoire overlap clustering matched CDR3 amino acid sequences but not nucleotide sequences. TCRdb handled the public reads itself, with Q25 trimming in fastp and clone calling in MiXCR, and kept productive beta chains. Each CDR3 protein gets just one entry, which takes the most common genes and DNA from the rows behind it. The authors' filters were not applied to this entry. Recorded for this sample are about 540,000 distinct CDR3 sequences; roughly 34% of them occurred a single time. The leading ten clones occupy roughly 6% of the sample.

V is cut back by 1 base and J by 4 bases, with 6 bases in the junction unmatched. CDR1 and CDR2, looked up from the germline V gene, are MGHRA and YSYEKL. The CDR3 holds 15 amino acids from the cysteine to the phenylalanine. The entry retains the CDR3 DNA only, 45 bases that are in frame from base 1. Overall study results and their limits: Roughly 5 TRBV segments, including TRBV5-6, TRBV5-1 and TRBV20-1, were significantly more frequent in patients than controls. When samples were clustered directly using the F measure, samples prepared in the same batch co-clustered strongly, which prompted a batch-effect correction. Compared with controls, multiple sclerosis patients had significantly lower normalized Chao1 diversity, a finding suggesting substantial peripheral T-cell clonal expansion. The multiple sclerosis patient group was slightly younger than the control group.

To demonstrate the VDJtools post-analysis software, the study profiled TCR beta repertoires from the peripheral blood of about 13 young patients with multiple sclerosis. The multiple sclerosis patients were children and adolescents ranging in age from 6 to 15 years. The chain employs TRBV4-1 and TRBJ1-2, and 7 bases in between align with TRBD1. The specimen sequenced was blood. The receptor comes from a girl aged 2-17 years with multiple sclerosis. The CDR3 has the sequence CASSQGQGEIYGYTF. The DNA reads TGCGCCAGCAGCCAAGGGCAGGGGGAGATCTATGGCTACACCTTC.